The clone carrying this T cell receptor (beta chain) was picked up many times. Its antigen is still unknown. The germline gene is not matched at one end of the junction; a read error may be the cause. The sample comes from a study of T cells after yellow fever vaccination. The study, taken as a whole, reports: After the booster, 95% to 98% of CD4 and around nine tenths of CD8 primary-response clones were re-detected. Repertoires sorted by FACS could include abundant clonotypes that are contaminants from the bulk population.

Germline CDR1 is DFQATT and CDR2 is SNEGSKA (reference sequence). CDR3 length equals 13 residues. The study made its TCR cDNA through 5'RACE template switching. That step introduced a universal primer site along with UMIs. Using its own MiXCR run on the 5' RACE reads, TCRdb lists one record per CDR3 protein. The sample shows 100,000 to 150,000 distinct CDR3 sequences, 7.4% of them seen only once. This clonotype was sampled from a man aged 18 to 30 who received the YFV17D yellow fever vaccine. The sequenced sample was CD4+ T cells sorted from PBMCs, obtained approximately 11 days after the first yellow fever vaccination. The V gene is TRBV20-1, the J gene TRBJ2-1, with D unresolved. The CDR3, as DNA: TGCAGCGCTATTCTTAGCTCCTACAATGAGCAGTTCTTC. Its translation is CSAILSSYNEQFF.